The rows below give T cell receptor beta chains drawn from one sample of a study of blood T cell repertoires in COVID-19. Sequenced by immunoSEQ multiplex PCR; TCRdb stores in-frame clones only, minus some. The profile shows 150,000 to 200,000 clones, roughly 80% of them singletons. Input material: peripheral blood. These receptors originate from a man in his sixties with acute or convalescent COVID-19. Each CDR3 is given with its conserved first and last residue. The D gene is left open where the match is weak. Clone sizes are given selectively: once, few, many, or a class where the clone is expanded.

V gene	clone size	J gene	D gene	CDR3 protein	CDR3 DNA
TRBV7-9	-	TRBJ1-1	TRBD1	CASSLGRGLAEAFF	TGTGCCAGCAGCTTAGGGAGGGGGCTCGCTGAAGCTTTCTTT
TRBV6-5	-	TRBJ2-6	-	CASTGRLSGANVLTF	TGTGCCAGCACAGGTCGGTTGTCTGGGGCCAACGTCCTGACTTTC
TRBV27	-	TRBJ1-6	-	CASSLEGDYSPLHF	TGTGCCAGCAGTTTAGAGGGCGACTATTCACCCCTCCACTTT
TRBV4-1	few	TRBJ1-1	-	CASSHSLGQLMNTEAFF	TGCGCCAGCAGCCACTCCCTCGGACAGTTGATGAACACTGAAGCTTTCTTT
TRBV4-1	-	TRBJ2-7	TRBD2	CASSQGRRTSGRDYEQYF	TGCGCCAGCAGCCAAGGTCGAAGGACTAGCGGGAGAGACTACGAGCAGTACTTC
TRBV5-1	-	TRBJ1-3	-	CASSPAGGADTIYF	TGCGCCAGCAGCCCGGCTGGGGGCGCGGACACCATATATTTT
TRBV19	once	TRBJ1-2	-	CASSILLGRGGYGYTF	TGTGCCAGTAGTATTCTCCTGGGCCGGGGAGGCTATGGCTACACCTTC
TRBV5-1	-	TRBJ2-7	-	CASSLVAGSYEQYF	TGCGCCAGCAGCTTGGTCGCAGGATCCTACGAGCAGTACTTC
TRBV15	few	TRBJ1-1	TRBD1	CATSREWDREAFF	TGTGCCACCAGCAGAGAATGGGACAGGGAAGCTTTCTTT
TRBV11-2	-	TRBJ2-2	TRBD1	CASRPNPGTENTGELFF	TGTGCCAGCAGACCCAACCCGGGGACAGAAAACACCGGGGAGCTGTTTTTT
TRBV4-1	-	TRBJ1-5	TRBD1	CASSQELGQGATAQHF	TGCGCCAGCAGCCAAGAGTTGGGCCAGGGGGCAACGGCCCAGCATTTT
TRBV6-5	-	TRBJ2-6	-	CASGDSGANVLTF	TGTGCCAGCGGAGACTCTGGGGCCAACGTCCTGACTTTC
TRBV7-3	-	TRBJ2-7	-	CASSWTGGYEQYF	TGTGCCAGCAGCTGGACTGGTGGGTACGAGCAGTACTTC
TRBV6-2/TRBV6-3	-	TRBJ2-7	TRBD2	CASSRPSGSSYEQYF	TGTGCCAGCAGCCGACCTAGCGGGAGCTCCTACGAGCAGTACTTC
TRBV11-2	-	TRBJ2-7	TRBD1	CASSLEGTASYEQYF	TGTGCCAGCAGCTTAGAAGGGACAGCCTCCTACGAGCAGTACTTC
TRBV2	-	TRBJ1-2	-	CAGVVEANYGYTF	TGTGCCGGGGTGGTGGAGGCTAACTATGGCTACACCTTC
TRBV30	once	TRBJ1-1	-	CAWSDQGSWHTEAFF	TGTGCCTGGAGCGATCAGGGGTCGTGGCACACTGAAGCTTTCTTT
TRBV27	-	TRBJ2-1	-	CASSSSSVQSSYNEQFF	TGTGCCAGCAGTTCCTCTAGCGTACAAAGCTCCTACAATGAGCAGTTCTTC
TRBV6-1	-	TRBJ2-5	-	CASSEARVASRRQETQYF	TGTGCCAGCAGTGAAGCGAGGGTCGCTAGCAGAAGGCAAGAGACCCAGTACTTC
TRBV7-2	-	TRBJ1-1	-	CASSLGSMRYGEAFF	TGTGCCAGCAGCTTAGGAAGTATGAGATACGGTGAAGCTTTCTTT
TRBV19	few	TRBJ1-5	-	CASSTATASIMNQPQHF	TGTGCCAGTAGTACGGCGACAGCTTCGATTATGAATCAGCCCCAGCATTTT
TRBV9	-	TRBJ2-7	TRBD2	CASSLTGTSYEQYF	TGTGCCAGCAGCCTGACCGGGACTAGCTACGAGCAGTACTTC
TRBV7-2	-	TRBJ1-6	TRBD1	CASSSQGQGASPLHF	TGTGCCAGCAGCTCTCAGGGACAGGGGGCATCACCCCTCCACTTT
TRBV29-1	-	TRBJ2-3	-	CSVVRGSNADTQYF	TGCAGCGTTGTTCGGGGATCGAATGCAGATACGCAGTATTTT
TRBV27	once	TRBJ1-6	-	CASSPGWGGKDSPLHF	TGTGCCAGCAGTCCTGGTTGGGGAGGAAAAGATTCACCCCTCCACTTT
TRBV7-2	-	TRBJ1-3	TRBD1	CASSLSGGFGNTIYF	TGTGCCAGCAGCTTGTCAGGGGGCTTTGGAAACACCATATATTTT
TRBV5-1	once	TRBJ1-3	TRBD1	CASSLVWPRDSPYTIYF	TGCGCCAGCAGCTTGGTATGGCCCCGGGACAGCCCCTACACCATATATTTT
TRBV7-3	-	TRBJ2-3	TRBD2	CASSVGGSDTQYF	TGTGCCAGCAGCGTGGGGGGGTCCGATACGCAGTATTTT
TRBV4-1	-	TRBJ1-4	-	CASSQDRGGEKLFF	TGCGCCAGCAGCCAAGATAGAGGCGGGGAAAAACTGTTTTTT
TRBV7-8	-	TRBJ2-2	-	CASSPPGSSLHGELFF	TGTGCCAGCAGCCCGCCCGGGAGTAGCTTGCACGGGGAGCTGTTTTTT
TRBV18	-	TRBJ2-1	TRBD2	CASSRNTGGSEQFF	TGTGCCAGCTCACGGAACACGGGAGGGAGTGAGCAGTTCTTC
TRBV7-6	-	TRBJ2-1	-	CASSLKGEGEQFF	TGTGCCAGCAGCTTAAAGGGGGAAGGTGAGCAGTTCTTC
TRBV5-1	-	TRBJ2-1	TRBD2	CASSRASGRALDEQFF	TGCGCCAGCAGTCGTGCTAGCGGGAGGGCCTTAGATGAGCAGTTCTTC
TRBV6-5	-	TRBJ1-5	-	CASSLGRRRGQPQHF	TGTGCCAGCAGCCTGGGGCGCAGGCGAGGTCAGCCCCAGCATTTT
TRBV6-2/TRBV6-3	-	TRBJ1-2	-	CASSYEGRGGHYGYTF	TGTGCCAGCAGTTACGAGGGCCGGGGGGGCCACTATGGCTACACCTTC
TRBV13	-	TRBJ2-7	TRBD2	CASSDTSGPPYEQYF	TGTGCCAGCAGCGATACTAGCGGACCCCCCTACGAGCAGTACTTC
TRBV7-9	-	TRBJ2-1	TRBD2	CASSPPSGRALRTQFF	TGTGCCAGCAGCCCCCCTAGCGGGAGGGCCTTAAGGACTCAGTTCTTC
TRBV19	-	TRBJ2-6	TRBD1	CASSRDRVRSGANVLTF	TGTGCCAGTAGTAGGGACAGGGTTCGCTCTGGGGCCAACGTCCTGACTTTC
TRBV9	-	TRBJ2-3	-	CASSLRSGSNPSTDTQYF	TGTGCCAGCAGCCTCCGGTCAGGCAGTAATCCTAGCACAGATACGCAGTATTTT
TRBV19	-	TRBJ2-7	TRBD1	CASSRRDREYEQYF	TGTGCCAGTAGCCGCCGGGACAGAGAATACGAGCAGTACTTC
TRBV4-2	-	TRBJ2-1	-	CASSQGGGSYNEQFF	TGTGCCAGCAGCCAGGGGGGAGGCTCCTACAATGAGCAGTTCTTC
TRBV12-5	-	TRBJ1-1	-	CASGASAPNTEAFF	TGTGCTAGTGGTGCGAGCGCACCGAACACTGAAGCTTTCTTT
TRBV5-5	few	TRBJ2-7	-	CASSLEGPLSYEQYF	TGTGCCAGCAGCTTGGAGGGGCCCCTCTCCTACGAGCAGTACTTC
TRBV10-3	-	TRBJ2-3	-	CAISKSTDPLTDTQYF	TGTGCCATCAGTAAATCGACAGACCCTCTGACAGATACGCAGTATTTT
TRBV5-5	-	TRBJ1-4	TRBD1	CASSSGTGEEKLFF	TGTGCCAGCAGCTCCGGGACAGGAGAGGAAAAACTGTTTTTT
TRBV20-1	-	TRBJ2-3	-	CSASPEDGYTDTQYF	TGCAGTGCCAGTCCCGAGGATGGGTACACAGATACGCAGTATTTT
TRBV30	-	TRBJ1-3	-	CAWRQGSGNTIYF	TGTGCCTGGAGACAGGGCTCTGGAAACACCATATATTTT
TRBV24-1	-	TRBJ2-2	-	CATSDPKGTGYTGELFF	TGTGCCACCAGTGATCCTAAGGGCACAGGGTATACCGGGGAGCTGTTTTTT
TRBV7-2	-	TRBJ1-2	-	CASSSRTASNYGYTF	TGTGCCAGCAGCTCCCGGACAGCCTCCAACTATGGCTACACCTTC
TRBV29-1	-	TRBJ1-5	TRBD1	CSVSGTENQPQHF	TGCAGCGTCTCCGGGACAGAGAATCAGCCCCAGCATTTT
TRBV30	-	TRBJ2-7	-	CAWTNRDGYEQYF	TGTGCCTGGACTAACAGGGACGGCTACGAGCAGTACTTC
TRBV10-2	-	TRBJ1-5	-	CASSDPGNSQPQHF	TGCGCCAGCAGCGATCCAGGGAATAGTCAGCCCCAGCATTTT
TRBV9	-	TRBJ2-3	TRBD2	CASKGGGNTDTQYF	TGTGCCAGCAAGGGCGGGGGGAACACAGATACGCAGTATTTT
TRBV5-1	-	TRBJ1-1	TRBD1	CASNTGQGATEAFF	TGCGCCAGCAATACGGGACAGGGGGCAACTGAAGCTTTCTTT
TRBV5-1	-	TRBJ2-5	TRBD2	CASSLGTSGGETQYF	TGCGCCAGCAGCTTGGGGACTAGCGGGGGAGAGACCCAGTACTTC
TRBV29-1	-	TRBJ2-7	TRBD1	CSVEDRGTYEQYF	TGCAGCGTTGAGGACAGGGGAACCTACGAGCAGTACTTC
TRBV5-8	-	TRBJ2-7	TRBD2	CASSFRFREGYEQYF	TGTGCCAGCAGCTTTAGGTTTAGGGAGGGCTACGAGCAGTACTTC